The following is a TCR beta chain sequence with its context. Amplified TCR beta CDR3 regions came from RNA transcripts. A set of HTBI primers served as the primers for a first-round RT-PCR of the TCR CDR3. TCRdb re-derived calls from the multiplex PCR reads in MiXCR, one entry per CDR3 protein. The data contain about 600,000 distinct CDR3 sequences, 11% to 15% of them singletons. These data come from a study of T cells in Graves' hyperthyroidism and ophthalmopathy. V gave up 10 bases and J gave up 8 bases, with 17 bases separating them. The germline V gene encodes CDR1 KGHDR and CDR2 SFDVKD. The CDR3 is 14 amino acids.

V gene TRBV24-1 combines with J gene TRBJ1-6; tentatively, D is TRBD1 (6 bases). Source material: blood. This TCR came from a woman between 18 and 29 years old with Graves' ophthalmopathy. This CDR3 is CATHSGAVHSPLHF. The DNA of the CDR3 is TGTGCCACACACTCAGGGGCCGTCCATTCACCCCTCCACTTT.